One sample yielded the 11 T cell receptor beta chains listed below, sequenced in a study of blood T cell repertoires in COVID-19. Clones were sequenced by immunoSEQ multiplex PCR, and TCRdb holds only the in-frame ones, with some missing. The sample carries 150,000 to 200,000 clones, 80% to 85% recorded once. The sequenced material came from peripheral blood. Receptors were obtained from a human donor with acute or convalescent COVID-19. The donor label of this sample is uncertain.

This sequence joins TRBV5-1 and TRBJ1-2; a possible D gene is TRBD1 (5 bases). CDR3 length: 16 residues. Deletions cut 4 bases from V and 0 bases from J, with 16 bases between. Germline V CDR1 and CDR2: SGHRS, YFSETQ. The CDR3 bases are TGCGCCAGCAGCCCGGGGGACCCCTTAGCTAACTATGGCTACACCTTC. Translation gives CASSPGDPLANYGYTF.

The rearrangement links TRBV19 to TRBJ2-7; 8 bases fit TRBD1. Germline-derived CDR1 and CDR2 are LNHDA and SQIVND (reference sequence). V gave up 1 base and J gave up 4 bases; unmatched junction bases: 3. The CDR3 covers 14 residues. The CDR3 spells CASSIADRVYEQYF. CDR3 DNA: TGTGCCAGTAGTATAGCGGACAGGGTGTACGAGCAGTACTTC.

This chain joins TRBV3-1 (or the pseudogene TRBV3-2) and TRBJ2-7, with D tentatively TRBD1 (6 bases). Germline values: CDR1 LGHDT, CDR2 YNNKEL (reference sequence). CDR3 length equals 13 residues. Trimming stripped 4 bases from V and 3 bases from J, with 10 bases between. The DNA of the CDR3 is TGTGCCAGCAGCCTTCTGGACAGCTACGAGCAGTACTTC. Its translation is CASSLLDSYEQYF.

This chain links TRBV3-1 (or the pseudogene TRBV3-2) with TRBJ1-1; D is possibly TRBD1 (5 bases). This CDR3 region has 15 residues. Germline V gives CDR1 LGHDT, CDR2 YNNKEL (reference sequence). Trimming took off 2 bases at V and 1 base at J, with 11 bases between the two ends. For the CDR3, the DNA is TGTGCCAGCAGCCAACGGACATCCTGGAACACTGAAGCTTTCTTT. Translated, it gives CASSQRTSWNTEAFF.

V is TRBV11-3 and J is TRBJ2-1; possible D gene TRBD1, 5 bases. Trimming stripped 1 base from V and 5 bases from J, with 12 bases between. Germline CDR1 reads SGHNT; CDR2 reads YENEEA. The CDR3 spans 15 residues. This chain's CDR3 is CASSLGAQVDNEQFF. CDR3 bases: TGTGCCAGCAGCTTAGGGGCACAGGTAGACAATGAGCAGTTCTTC.

The CDR3 DNA reads as TGTGCCAGCAGCCAAGAAGGTTGGCGGGCACTTAGCACAGATACGCAGTATTTT. This codes for CASSQEGWRALSTDTQYF. The chain employs TRBV3-1 (or the pseudogene TRBV3-2) and TRBJ2-3; D might be TRBD2 (5 bases). The CDR3 consists of 18 residues. Germline-derived CDR1 and CDR2 are LGHDT and YNNKEL (reference sequence). V was trimmed by 0 bases and J by 0 bases, leaving 16 bases between them.

V and J are TRBV30 and TRBJ2-6; D is possibly TRBD1 (6 bases). This CDR3 spans 16 amino acids. V gave up 2 bases and J gave up 0 bases, with 11 bases separating them. Germline V lookup: CDR1 GTSNPN, CDR2 SVGIG (reference sequence). As DNA, the CDR3 is TGTGCCTGGAGTTCAGGGGTCTCCTCTGGGGCCAACGTCCTGACTTTC. It codes for CAWSSGVSSGANVLTF.

Only one count was recorded for this clone. The chain combines TRBV10-3 with TRBJ1-2; 7 positions agree with TRBD1. The germline gives CDR1 ENHRY, CDR2 SYGVKD. V shed 10 bases, J shed 3 bases, and the junction held 8 bases outside the gene matches. This CDR3 has 13 amino acids. This CDR3 is CATRTGDHYGYTF. In DNA form, the CDR3 reads TGTGCCACTCGGACAGGTGATCACTATGGCTACACCTTC.

This chain links TRBV30 with TRBJ1-1; D gene unclear. This CDR3 comprises 14 residues. Germline V CDR1 and CDR2: GTSNPN, SVGIG (reference sequence). The V end lost 7 bases, the J end lost 1 base, and 16 bases lay between the germline ends. The CDR3 region has the DNA TGTGCCTCTGGGGAGCGGGCAAGGAACACTGAAGCTTTCTTT. As protein: CASGERARNTEAFF.

This clone has only one observation. The V call is TRBV14, the J call TRBJ2-2; TRBD2 matches at 8 bases. This CDR3 has 16 amino acids. V gave up 1 base and J gave up 5 bases; unmatched junction bases: 6. The germline V gene encodes CDR1 SGHDN and CDR2 FVKESK. In nucleotides, the CDR3 is TGTGCCAGCAGCCAAGGAGTGGGACTAGTAACCGGGGAGCTGTTTTTT. Translated, it gives CASSQGVGLVTGELFF.

The chain couples TRBV30 to TRBJ1-2; TRBD1 matches 9 bases. CDR1 is GTSNPN and CDR2 is SVGIG in the germline V gene (reference sequence). The CDR3 spans 15 residues. J was trimmed by 4 bases and V by 2 bases; bases with no gene match: 8. The CDR3 nucleotides are TGTGCCTGGAGTACACCGACAGGGGGTGTCTATGGCTACACCTTC. The encoded protein is CAWSTPTGGVYGYTF.